These T cell receptor beta chains were read from a single sample in a study of cytomegalovirus exposure and HLA in healthy donors. Produced via immunoSEQ multiplex PCR; TCRdb's table is partial and in-frame only. The data hold about 94,000 clones, with about three fifths observed a single time. The source material was PBMCs. Every receptor here comes from a man aged 25-40 years in good health and CMV-seronegative. The CDR3 runs from the conserved cysteine through the conserved F or W. Fields, in order: CDR3 DNA, CDR3 protein, J gene, clone size, V gene, CDR3 length, D gene. D genes are given only for firm matches. Clone sizes are given selectively: once, few, many, or a class where the clone is expanded.

CDR3nt: TGCAGCGTTGTTGGGACAGGGCGTGGTGGGGCCAACGTCCTGACTTTC
CDR3aa: CSVVGTGRGGANVLTF
j_gene: TRBJ2-6
abundance: .
v_gene: TRBV29-1
len: 16
d_gene: TRBD1

CDR3nt: TGTGCCAGCAGCTTATTTAGCGGAGACACAGATACGCAGTATTTT
CDR3aa: CASSLFSGDTDTQYF
j_gene: TRBJ2-3
abundance: few
v_gene: TRBV7-2
len: 15
d_gene: .

CDR3nt: TGTGCCAGCAGTCAGGACAGGGGGGAGACCCAGTACTTC
CDR3aa: CASSQDRGETQYF
j_gene: TRBJ2-5
abundance: .
v_gene: TRBV28
len: 13
d_gene: TRBD1

CDR3nt: TGTGCCAGCAGTTGGACAGGGGGCTTGTACGAGCAGTACTTC
CDR3aa: CASSWTGGLYEQYF
j_gene: TRBJ2-7
abundance: few
v_gene: TRBV25-1
len: 14
d_gene: TRBD1

CDR3nt: TGTGCCAGCGACCGCGACAGGGACGAGCAGTACTTC
CDR3aa: CASDRDRDEQYF
j_gene: TRBJ2-7
abundance: once
v_gene: TRBV28
len: 12
d_gene: TRBD1

CDR3nt: TGTGCCAGCAGTGACGCGACAGGGGGCGATAGGAATGAGCAGTTCTTC
CDR3aa: CASSDATGGDRNEQFF
j_gene: TRBJ2-1
abundance: .
v_gene: TRBV6-4
len: 16
d_gene: TRBD1

CDR3nt: TGTGCCAGCTCACAGCAGGGGGAGAGCACAGATACGCAGTATTTT
CDR3aa: CASSQQGESTDTQYF
j_gene: TRBJ2-3
abundance: .
v_gene: TRBV18
len: 15
d_gene: TRBD1

CDR3nt: TGTGCCAGCAGCTCCACAGAGACTGAAGCTTTCTTT
CDR3aa: CASSSTETEAFF
j_gene: TRBJ1-1
abundance: .
v_gene: TRBV5-8
len: 12
d_gene: .

CDR3nt: TGTGCCAGCAGCTCTCCGCAGGGTTACGAGCAGTACTTC
CDR3aa: CASSSPQGYEQYF
j_gene: TRBJ2-7
abundance: .
v_gene: TRBV5-4
len: 13
d_gene: .

CDR3nt: TGTGCCAGCAGCTTGGCTCTCCAGGGTGGGACCCAGTACTTC
CDR3aa: CASSLALQGGTQYF
j_gene: TRBJ2-5
abundance: .
v_gene: TRBV7-2
len: 14
d_gene: .

CDR3nt: TGCAGCGTTAACCCTGAGATTGAGACCCAGTACTTC
CDR3aa: CSVNPEIETQYF
j_gene: TRBJ2-5
abundance: .
v_gene: TRBV29-1
len: 12
d_gene: .

CDR3nt: TGTGCCAGCGCTACAGGCAATCGCACAGATACGCAGTATTTT
CDR3aa: CASATGNRTDTQYF
j_gene: TRBJ2-3
abundance: .
v_gene: TRBV21-1
len: 14
d_gene: .

CDR3nt: TGTGCCAGCCACAGACAGTTGAACACTGAAGCTTTCTTT
CDR3aa: CASHRQLNTEAFF
j_gene: TRBJ1-1
abundance: .
v_gene: TRBV6-1
len: 13
d_gene: .

CDR3nt: TGTGCCAGCAGCCCCGGTAATTGGGGGACAGACAACCAAAGATGGACCCAGTACTTC
CDR3aa: CASSPGNWGTDNQRWTQYF
j_gene: TRBJ2-5
abundance: few
v_gene: TRBV7-9
len: 19
d_gene: TRBD1

CDR3nt: TGTGCCAGCGGTGACAGGAAGAACACTGAAGCTTTCTTT
CDR3aa: CASGDRKNTEAFF
j_gene: TRBJ1-1
abundance: .
v_gene: TRBV27
len: 13
d_gene: .

CDR3nt: TGCGCCAGCAGCTTAGTAAGGCTACAGGACTATGGCTACACCTTC
CDR3aa: CASSLVRLQDYGYTF
j_gene: TRBJ1-2
abundance: .
v_gene: TRBV5-1
len: 15
d_gene: .